Below, 8 T cell receptor beta chains from the same sample are listed, as sequenced in a study of T-cell reconstitution after alpha-beta-depleted transplantation in children. The TCRbeta library was prepared with unique molecular identifiers. TCRdb re-called the PCR reads with MiXCR, one entry per CDR3 protein. The sample gives 100,000 or so distinct CDR3 sequences, approximately 8% of which show up once; about 16% is in the top ten. This sample comprised PBMCs, obtained before TCRalphabeta/CD19-depleted stem cell transplant. Source of these receptors: a boy aged 2 to 9 with acute lymphoblastic leukemia, due to receive a stem cell transplant.

This clonotype was counted ten times or more. The chain combines TRBV20-1 with TRBJ2-3, with 10 bases that match TRBD2. Germline V gene data show CDR1 as DFQATT and CDR2 as SNEGSKA (reference sequence). V was pared by 3 bases and J by 2 bases, with 5 bases of the junction left unmatched. This CDR3 is 15 amino acids long. In nucleotides, the CDR3 is TGCAGTGCTAGTGGAAGCGGGGGGGCCACAGATACGCAGTATTTT. Protein sequence: CSASGSGGATDTQYF.

Ten or more counts support this clonotype. The rearrangement uses TRBV11-2 and TRBJ2-2; D is possibly TRBD1 (5 bases). Trimming took off 7 bases at V and 6 bases at J, with 15 bases between the two ends. The germline V gene encodes CDR1 SGHAT and CDR2 FQNNGV. This CDR3 has 14 amino acids. This CDR3 is CASTLNKGAGELFF. In nucleotides, the CDR3 is TGTGCCAGCACCCTTAATAAAGGGGCCGGGGAGCTGTTTTTT. The variable domain in full, completed from reference TRBV11-2 and TRBJ2-2, reads EAGVAQSPRYKIIEKRQSVAFWCNPISGHATLYWYQQILGQGPKLLIQFQNNGVVDDSQLPKDRFSAERLKGVDSTLKIQPAKLEDSAVYLCASTLNKGAGELFFGEGSRLTVL.

This sequence joins TRBV5-1 and TRBJ2-3; 11 bases are shared with TRBD2. The germline gives CDR1 SGHRS, CDR2 YFSETQ. This CDR3 has 17 residues. J gave up 7 bases and V 4 bases, and 14 bases lay outside the gene matches. The DNA of the CDR3 is TGCGCCAGCAGCGGAGGGGTTTCTAGCGGGGGGAGAAATACGCAGTATTTT. This codes for CASSGGVSSGGRNTQYF. Full variable domain (remainder filled in from reference TRBV5-1 and TRBJ2-3): KAGVTQTPRYLIKTRGQQVTLSCSPISGHRSVSWYQQTPGQGLQFLFEYFSETQRNKGNFPGRFSGRQFSNSRSEMNVSTLELGDSALYLCASSGGVSSGGRNTQYFGPGTRLTVL.

This clonotype was picked up a small number of times. The V call is TRBV20-1, the J call TRBJ2-7, with 9 bases identical to TRBD1. This CDR3 is 14 amino acids long. The ends lost 2 bases at V and 6 bases at J; junction bases unmatched: 8. Germline V gene lookup returns CDR1 DFQATT and CDR2 SNEGSKA (reference sequence). The CDR3 reads CSARRQGEHLEQYF. CDR3 bases: TGCAGTGCTAGAAGACAGGGGGAGCATCTCGAGCAGTACTTC.

This clonotype was observed a few times. The rearrangement joins TRBV5-1 to TRBJ2-7; TRBD2 matches 12 bases. CDR3 size: 15 residues. Germline V gene sequence: CDR1 SGHRS, CDR2 YFSETQ. The trim removed 0 bases at V and 7 bases at J, leaving 5 bases unmatched. The chain's CDR3 is CASSLDTSGGSEQYF. The DNA for the CDR3 is TGCGCCAGCAGCTTGGACACTAGCGGGGGGTCTGAGCAGTACTTC.

This clonotype was recorded at least ten times. V usage is TRBV5-1 and J usage is TRBJ2-1; 12 bases line up with TRBD2. V shed 4 bases and J 7 bases; nucleotides not matched to a gene: 6. CDR1 and CDR2 from the germline V gene are SGHRS and YFSETQ. The CDR3 extends over 15 amino acids. Here the CDR3 DNA reads TGCGCCAGCAGCCAACTAGCGGGGGGTGAGAATGAGCAGTTCTTC. Amino acids: CASSQLAGGENEQFF.

This clonotype was seen more than once but under ten times. The chain joins TRBV2 to TRBJ1-2; no reliable D call. The CDR3 totals 12 residues. Trimming removed 1 base from V and 8 bases from J, with 8 bases in between. The germline V gene has CDR1 SNHLY and CDR2 FYNNEI. CDR3 nucleotides: TGTGCCAGCAGTGAAGGGCAGCGAGGCTACACCTTC. Translation: CASSEGQRGYTF.

This clonotype was seen many times. The gene calls are TRBV7-9 and TRBJ1-1, with D possibly TRBD1 on 5 matching bases. V was pared by 4 bases and J by 5 bases, with 14 bases between. Germline lookup yields CDR1 SEHNR and CDR2 FQNEAQ (reference sequence). The CDR3 consists of 14 residues. The CDR3 is CASSSKGTGTEAFF. The CDR3 bases are TGTGCCAGCAGCTCGAAAGGGACGGGGACTGAAGCTTTCTTT.